Shown below are 9 T cell receptor beta chains from a single sample sequenced in a study of untreated major depressive disorder. Profiled with immunoSEQ multiplex PCR; TCRdb holds only in-frame clones, not every one. This repertoire shows 15,000 to 20,000 clones, over 65% found once; its top ten account for 0.8% to 0.9%. The sample was CD4+ T cells from PBMCs. The receptors shown here come from a woman under 40 in good health.

This chain connects TRBV7-9 to TRBJ1-2; 7 bases map to TRBD1. V lost 3 bases and J lost 8; bases outside the gene matches: 6. This CDR3 region has 13 residues. Germline V lookup: CDR1 SEHNR, CDR2 FQNEAQ (reference sequence). CDR3 sequence (DNA): TGTGCCAGCAGCTTCGGGACAGAAACGGGCTACACCTTC. As protein: CASSFGTETGYTF.

The rearrangement links TRBV25-1 to TRBJ1-4, with D possibly matching TRBD1 (5 bases). CDR1 is MGHDK and CDR2 is SYGVNS in the germline V gene. The CDR3 runs to 15 residues. V dropped 2 bases and J dropped 5 bases, with 12 bases sitting between them. In DNA, the CDR3 is TGTGCCAGCAGTGAAGGAAGGGGTTTAAATGAAAAACTGTTTTTT. This codes for CASSEGRGLNEKLFF.

The gene calls are TRBV29-1 and TRBJ1-2; 7 bases map to TRBD1. V gave up 4 bases and J gave up 3 bases; unmatched junction bases: 2. From germline, CDR1 is SQVTM and CDR2 ANQGSEA. The length of the CDR3 is 12 residues. The CDR3 reads CSVVDRDYGYTF. CDR3 nucleotide sequence: TGCAGCGTTGTAGACAGGGACTATGGCTACACCTTC.

This chain uses TRBV9 with TRBJ2-3; the match to TRBD2 covers 8 bases. Germline CDR1 SGDLS, CDR2 YYNGEE. The junction had 0 bases not matched to a gene; V was cut back by 0 bases and J by 0 bases. CDR3 length equals 15 residues. CDR3 region: CASSVASGSTDTQYF. The CDR3 coding sequence is TGTGCCAGCAGCGTAGCTAGCGGGAGCACAGATACGCAGTATTTT.

The V and J genes are TRBV25-1 and TRBJ1-1, with 8 bases lining up with TRBD1. V lost 1 base, J lost 2 bases, and 3 bases stayed unmatched. Germline CDR1 and CDR2: MGHDK and SYGVNS. This CDR3 region has 15 residues. The CDR3 region is CASSESPGGNTEAFF. The CDR3, as DNA: TGTGCCAGCAGTGAATCCCCAGGGGGCAACACTGAAGCTTTCTTT.

This chain joins TRBV7-2 and TRBJ1-1; TRBD1 matches 7 bases. Trimming removed 5 bases from V and 8 bases from J; junction bases left unmatched: 5. The CDR3 is 12 amino acids. CDR1 SGHTA and CDR2 FQGNSA come from the germline V gene. As DNA, the CDR3 is TGTGCCAGCAGCCCAGGGGGTTGGGAAGCTTTCTTT. It encodes CASSPGGWEAFF.

The sample holds one count of this clone. The chain recombines TRBV9 with TRBJ1-3; TRBD1 matches at 10 bases. This CDR3 has 15 residues. CDR1 and CDR2 from the germline V gene are SGDLS and YYNGEE. With V trimmed by 6 bases and J by 2 bases, 5 bases remained unmatched. This CDR3 reads CASTSGTGAGNTIYF. The CDR3 DNA reads as TGTGCCAGCACCTCCGGGACAGGGGCTGGAAACACCATATATTTT.

CDR3 in amino acids: CASSRQGPVYEQYF. The CDR3 region has the DNA TGTGCCAGCAGCCGACAGGGGCCCGTCTACGAGCAGTACTTC. The chain carries TRBV7-2 and TRBJ2-7; 8 bases are a match to TRBD1. CDR1 SGHTA and CDR2 FQGNSA come from the germline V gene. After removal of 5 bases from V and 3 bases from J, the junction contained 6 bases not matched to a gene. The CDR3 is made up of 14 amino acids.

This clone came up a few times. The chain employs TRBV2 and TRBJ2-2; D not certain. This CDR3 is 13 amino acids long. Deletions cut 4 bases from V and 1 base from J, with 4 bases between. Germline assignment: CDR1 SNHLY and CDR2 FYNNEI. CDR3 in DNA: TGTGCCAGCAGTGGTCTGAACACCGGGGAGCTGTTTTTT. Translation gives CASSGLNTGELFF.